Given below is one T cell receptor (beta chain) in context. The target antigen is unknown. Relative to the germline gene, one junction end is altered; a read error may explain this. The data derive from a study of tumor-infiltrating lymphocytes in primary liver carcinoma. Across the whole study: Patients, male and female, were 30 to 69 years old. The tumors ranged from about 4.2 to 11 cm across and fell within stage T1-T3 N0M0.

The blood RNA (from unsorted whole blood) was obtained, and germline DNA was also extracted. With around 490 ng total RNA as template and a constant-region primer, TCR beta cDNA was made. Modified slightly, ARM-PCR produced TCR beta libraries over three nested multiplex PCR rounds. The first two PCR rounds, roughly 10 cycles each, used TRBV1-TRBV30 forward primers and a C-beta reverse primer. TCRdb re-called the multiplex PCR reads through MiXCR, storing one row per CDR3 protein. The data show some 200,000 distinct CDR3 sequences, about 65% seen once. Study-level results: Left bulk and unsorted, the samples did not allow CD4+ and CD8+ repertoires to be compared. Tumor region pairs overlapped more than did tumor-adjacent and tumor-blood pairs.

The CDR3 sequence is 11 residues long. Germline V CDR1 and CDR2: SGHAT, FQNNGV. This rearrangement joins TRBV11-2 to TRBJ2-3; no clear D gene. Sequencing used peripheral blood. This clonotype was obtained from a woman in her sixties or seventies with primary liver carcinoma and hepatitis B virus infection. The CDR3 loop reads CASRYTVPQYF. In DNA form, the CDR3 reads TGTGCGAGCAGGTACACAGTTCCGCAGTATTTT.